This T cell receptor (beta chain) was recovered during a study of T cell repertoires in cytomegalovirus infection. On the study more broadly: As its CMV epitopes, the study selected recently identified HLA-C-restricted and well-studied HLA-B-restricted targets.

TCRdb re-called the reads with MiXCR, one entry per CDR3 protein. The sample carries roughly 860,000 distinct CDR3 sequences, around a third recorded once. This clonotype was detected a few times. Its antigen remains unknown. Material: cultured CD8+ T cells from PBMCs, obtained from culture after CMV antigen stimulation. The clonotype originates from a human donor in good health (CMV status not recorded). Some clones in this sample may be carry-over from other donors' samples.

The chain's CDR3 is CASSIRSEQFF. Written as DNA, the CDR3 is TGTGCCAGCAGCATCAGAAGCGAGCAGTTCTTC. The chain employs TRBV11-3 and TRBJ2-1; no reliable D call. Trimming pared 5 bases from V and 10 bases from J, leaving 9 bases between. Germline CDR1 reads SGHNT; CDR2 reads YENEEA. This CDR3 comprises 11 residues.